The entry below gives a single TCR beta chain sequence along with its context. The antigen remains unidentified. This may stem from a read error, because a much larger clone lies one nucleotide away. These data come from a study of molecular identifiers for immune sequencing clone quantification. Libraries used roughly 18,000 to 1,100,000 sorted naive CD8 T cells and 10%, 30% or 50% RNA input. Bulk TCR libraries used previously described methods and listed TCR primers. One entry per CDR3 protein results from TCRdb running MiXCR on the PCR reads. Here the sample spans around 82,000 distinct CDR3 sequences, around 19% being singletons. Study-wide points: Jurkat TCR RNA from one cell was spiked into about a million naive cells, and it was reportedly detectable there.

Germline loops: CDR1 MGHRA, CDR2 YSYEKL. This CDR3 is 15 amino acids long. The sequencing input was naive CD8+ T cells from blood, with Jurkat cell RNA spiked in. Noted subset: FACS-sorted CD8+CD4-CCR7+CD45RA+ naive T cells. The gene calls are TRBV4-1 and TRBJ2-7; D is unclear. The TCR originated in a human donor in good health. Some libraries in this study had Jurkat cell RNA spiked in. The CDR3, as DNA: TGCGCCAGCAGCCAAGCCTATGGGTTTGGCTACGGGCAGTACTTC. Translated, it gives CASSQAYGFGYGQYF.